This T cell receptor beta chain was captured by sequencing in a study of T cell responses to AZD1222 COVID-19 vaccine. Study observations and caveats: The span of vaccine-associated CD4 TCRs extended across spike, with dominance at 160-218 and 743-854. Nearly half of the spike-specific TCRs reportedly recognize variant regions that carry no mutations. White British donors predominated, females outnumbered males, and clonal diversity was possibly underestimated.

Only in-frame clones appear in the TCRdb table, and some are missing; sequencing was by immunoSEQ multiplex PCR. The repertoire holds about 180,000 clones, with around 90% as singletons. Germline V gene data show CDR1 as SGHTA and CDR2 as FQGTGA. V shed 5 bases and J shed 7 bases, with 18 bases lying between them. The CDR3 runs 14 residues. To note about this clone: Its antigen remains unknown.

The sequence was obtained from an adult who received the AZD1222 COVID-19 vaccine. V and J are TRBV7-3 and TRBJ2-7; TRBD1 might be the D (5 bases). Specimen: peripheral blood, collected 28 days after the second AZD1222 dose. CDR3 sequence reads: CASSETVGRVEQYF. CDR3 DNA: TGTGCCAGCAGCGAGACAGTAGGACGGGTTGAGCAGTACTTC.